These 6 T cell receptor beta chains originate from one sample sequenced in a study of Tregs in tolerant kidney transplant recipients. The table came from immunoSEQ multiplex PCR; TCRdb's copy has only in-frame clones and leaves some out. The sample has 90,000 to 130,000 clones, 90% seen once. The sample here was CD4+ T cells from blood, taken before the transplant. These receptor sequences come from a human donor who received a combined kidney and bone marrow transplant.

This clone was seen only once. The chain links TRBV28 to TRBJ2-3; D may be TRBD2 (5 bases). This CDR3 comprises 16 residues. Germline CDR1 reads MDHEN; CDR2 reads SYDVKM. V lost 6 bases to trimming and J lost 2 bases, with 18 bases between them. DNA for the CDR3: TGTGCCAGCAGCACTCGGACTCCCCGAGACACAGATACGCAGTATTTT. Its protein is CASSTRTPRDTDTQYF. Full variable domain (remainder filled in from reference TRBV28 and TRBJ2-3): DVKVTQSSRYLVKRTGEKVFLECVQDMDHENMFWYRQDPGLGLRLIYFSYDVKMKEKGDIPEGYSVSREKKERFSLILESASTNQTSMYLCASSTRTPRDTDTQYFGPGTRLTVL.

J is TRBJ2-5 and V is TRBV5-5; 10 positions agree with TRBD2. Unmatched junction bases numbered 2, after V lost 4 bases and J lost 5 bases. CDR1 and CDR2 from the germline V gene are SGHKS and YYEKEE (reference sequence). The CDR3 contains 13 residues. Written as DNA, the CDR3 is TGTGCCAGCAGCACGGGACTAGCGGAGACCCAGTACTTC. It encodes CASSTGLAETQYF. Based on the CDR3 plus reference TRBV5-5 and TRBJ2-5, the full variable domain is DAGVTQSPTHLIKTRGQQVTLRCSPISGHKSVSWYQQVLGQGPQFIFQYYEKEERGRGNFPDRFSARQFPNYSSELNVNALLLGDSALYLCASSTGLAETQYFGPGTRLLVL.

The rearrangement links TRBV29-1 to TRBJ2-1, with a tentative D call TRBD2 (6 bases). The germline CDR1 and CDR2 sequences are SQVTM and ANQGSEA. The V and J ends lost 5 bases and 6 bases respectively, with 20 bases between them. This CDR3 has 15 residues. The CDR3, as DNA: TGCAGCGTTTCAAAGCCGGGGGTAGTTGTCAATGAGCAGTTCTTC. This encodes CSVSKPGVVVNEQFF.

V usage is TRBV14 and J usage is TRBJ2-1, with D maybe TRBD2 (5 bases). This CDR3 comprises 15 residues. V lost 1 base and J 9 bases, leaving 16 bases between the germline ends. Germline CDR1 reads SGHDN; CDR2 reads FVKESK. The CDR3 region has the DNA TGTGCCAGCAGCCAAGTGGACTCAGTAGGCGGTGAGCAGTTCTTC. Its translation is CASSQVDSVGGEQFF.

The V call is TRBV27, the J call TRBJ2-5, with TRBD2 matching 9 bases. Unmatched junction bases numbered 10, after V lost 6 bases and J lost 5 bases. This CDR3 is built from 15 residues. Per germline, CDR1 MNHEY and CDR2 SMNVEV (reference sequence). The CDR3 reads CASRPQRGVHETQYF. As DNA, the CDR3 is TGTGCCAGCAGACCTCAGCGGGGGGTCCATGAGACCCAGTACTTC.

The V and J genes are TRBV5-1 and TRBJ2-1; 7 nucleotides agree with TRBD1. The germline CDR1 and CDR2 sequences are SGHRS and YFSETQ. Trimming removed 4 bases from V and 1 base from J; junction bases left unmatched: 2. This CDR3 has 14 amino acids. CDR3 protein: CASSEQGSYNEQFF. The CDR3 coding sequence is TGCGCCAGCAGCGAACAGGGGTCCTACAATGAGCAGTTCTTC.